The 18 T cell receptor beta chains below come from one sample, sequenced in a study of blood T cell repertoires in COVID-19. Only in-frame clones appear in the TCRdb table, and some are missing; sequencing was by immunoSEQ multiplex PCR. The sample includes about 55,000 clones, under 85% seen only once; the top ten take under 2%. Source material: peripheral blood. The receptors originated from a woman aged 55-70 years with acute or convalescent COVID-19.

The J gene is TRBJ1-5, the V gene TRBV6-1; 7 nucleotides agree with TRBD1. Trimming cost V 8 bases and J 9 bases; bases outside gene matches: 16. The CDR3 is made up of 15 amino acids. Germline assignment: CDR1 MNHNS and CDR2 SASEGT. The CDR3 nucleotides are TGTGCCAGCGAAAAGACCTGGACAGGAGGCGCGCCCCAGCATTTT. Translated: CASEKTWTGGAPQHF.

The chain links TRBV21-1 to TRBJ1-5; the table assigns TRBD1, which was not confirmed against the DNA. TRBV21-1 is reported as a pseudogene. The CDR3 loop spans 17 amino acids. DNA for the CDR3: TGTGCCAGCAGCAGGAACTGGGCCTTCAAGAGCAATCAGCCCCAGCATTTT. Translating gives CASSRNWAFKSNQPQHF.

The chain has TRBV7-8 and TRBJ1-2; TRBD1 matches at 9 bases. J gave up 10 bases and V 1 base, and 7 bases lay outside the gene matches. Germline CDR1 and CDR2: SGHVS and FQNEAQ. This CDR3 is 14 amino acids long. The CDR3, as DNA: TGTGCCAGCAGCTTAGAAGGAGGGACAGGGACCTACACCTTC. As protein: CASSLEGGTGTYTF.

J is TRBJ1-4 and V is TRBV7-9; 8 bases fit TRBD1. The germline V gene encodes CDR1 SEHNR and CDR2 FQNEAQ (reference sequence). The CDR3 runs to 14 residues. With V trimmed by 5 bases and J by 5 bases, 4 bases remained unmatched. CDR3 residues: CASSLHRGNEKLFF. The CDR3 nucleotides are TGTGCCAGCAGCCTTCACAGGGGGAATGAAAAACTGTTTTTT. Full variable domain (missing parts from reference TRBV7-9 and TRBJ1-4): DTGVSQNPRHKITKRGQNVTFRCDPISEHNRLYWYRQTLGQGPEFLTYFQNEAQLEKSRLLSDRFSAERPKGSFSTLEIQRTEQGDSAMYLCASSLHRGNEKLFFGSGTQLSVL.

The chain couples TRBV19 to TRBJ1-2; 10 nucleotides align to TRBD1. Germline assignment: CDR1 LNHDA and CDR2 SQIVND (reference sequence). V shed 7 bases, J shed 4 bases, and the junction held 15 bases outside the gene matches. The CDR3 runs 17 residues. The CDR3 nucleotides are TGTGCCAGTACCTCCACCGGGACAGGGGCCGTCTCCTATGGCTACACCTTC. Translating gives CASTSTGTGAVSYGYTF.

This chain joins TRBV2 and TRBJ2-1, with TRBD2 matching 8 bases. The germline gives CDR1 SNHLY, CDR2 FYNNEI. The CDR3 contains 15 residues. Trimming at V came to 7 bases and at J to 7 bases, leaving 12 bases not matched to a gene. This CDR3 is CASIPGLGVANEQFF. Written as DNA, the CDR3 is TGTGCCAGCATCCCGGGACTAGGGGTGGCGAATGAGCAGTTCTTC.

This chain joins TRBV12-3 or TRBV12-4 and TRBJ1-2; TRBD1 might be the D (5 bases). There are 13 residues in the CDR3. V was shortened by 1 base and J by 2 bases, with 5 bases between the two germline ends. The CDR3 spells CASSLDRNYGYTF. CDR3 sequence (DNA): TGTGCCAGCAGTTTAGACAGGAACTATGGCTACACCTTC.

This sequence joins TRBV2 and TRBJ2-1; D perhaps matches TRBD2 (5 bases). V was pared by 5 bases and J by 0 bases, with 11 bases between. The CDR3 length is 15 residues. Germline CDR1 reads SNHLY; CDR2 reads FYNNEI. CDR3 protein: CASSKTSSSYNEQFF. DNA for the CDR3: TGTGCCAGCAGTAAAACTAGTAGCTCCTACAATGAGCAGTTCTTC. Complete variable domain (other parts from reference TRBV2 and TRBJ2-1): EPEVTQTPSHQVTQMGQEVILRCVPISNHLYFYWYRQILGQKVEFLVSFYNNEISEKSEIFDDQFSVERPDGSNFTLKIRSTKLEDSAMYFCASSKTSSSYNEQFFGPGTRLTVL.

The rearrangement uses TRBV5-1 and TRBJ2-2; TRBD1 matches at 9 bases. The length of the CDR3 is 15 residues. Germline V gene data show CDR1 as SGHRS and CDR2 as YFSETQ. J was trimmed by 3 bases and V by 4 bases; bases with no gene match: 4. CDR3 DNA: TGCGCCAGCAGCCTAGGGACAGGGTACACCGGGGAGCTGTTTTTT. This sequence encodes CASSLGTGYTGELFF.

The chain employs TRBV19 and TRBJ2-5, with a weak D call TRBD1 (6 bases). CDR1 is LNHDA, CDR2 SQIVND, per germline (reference sequence). The CDR3 is 15 residues long. The ends were cut back, 5 bases at V and 1 base at J, with 14 bases in the middle. CDR3 coding DNA: TGTGCCAGTAGTGTCACACAGGGACCCCAAGAGACCCAGTACTTC. Translated: CASSVTQGPQETQYF.

The chain recombines TRBV5-5 with TRBJ2-7; unclear D gene. Per germline, CDR1 SGHKS and CDR2 YYEKEE (reference sequence). V lost 5 bases to trimming and J lost 3 bases, with 9 bases between them. The CDR3 length is 12 residues. CDR3 DNA: TGTGCCAGCAGAAGCACTAACTACGAGCAGTACTTC. Translation: CASRSTNYEQYF.

The rearrangement links TRBV18 to TRBJ1-3; the D is unclear. The germline V gene encodes CDR1 KGHSH and CDR2 LQKENI. V lost 0 bases, J lost 1 base, and 10 bases lay in between. The CDR3 length is 16 residues. The CDR3: CASSPPEGLSGNTIYF. The CDR3 coding sequence is TGTGCCAGCTCACCACCGGAGGGTCTATCTGGAAACACCATATATTTT.

This chain connects TRBV5-8 to TRBJ2-1; TRBD2 agrees at 10 bases. The V gene's germline CDR1 is SGHTS and CDR2 YDEGEE. The CDR3 runs to 16 residues. V trimming: 4 bases; J trimming: 2 bases; junction bases outside the gene matches: 6. The CDR3: CASSQLAGKAYNEQFF. The CDR3, as DNA: TGTGCCAGCAGCCAACTAGCGGGAAAGGCCTACAATGAGCAGTTCTTC.

This chain uses TRBV2 with TRBJ1-1; D is uncertain. Germline V gives CDR1 SNHLY, CDR2 FYNNEI. Trimming stripped 7 bases from V and 7 bases from J, with 22 bases between. The CDR3 is made up of 15 amino acids. CDR3 protein: CASTQDWRNGYEAFF. CDR3 DNA: TGTGCCAGCACTCAGGACTGGCGGAATGGATATGAAGCTTTCTTT. The full variable domain, its missing parts supplied by reference TRBV2 and TRBJ1-1, is EPEVTQTPSHQVTQMGQEVILRCVPISNHLYFYWYRQILGQKVEFLVSFYNNEISEKSEIFDDQFSVERPDGSNFTLKIRSTKLEDSAMYFCASTQDWRNGYEAFFGQGTRLTVV.

This clone showed up just once. V usage is TRBV5-4 and J usage is TRBJ2-1, with TRBD1 identical over 9 bases. Trimming took 3 bases from V and 2 from J; bases not matched to a gene: 3. CDR1 and CDR2 (germline): SGHNT, YYREEE (reference sequence). CDR3 length: 15 amino acids. CDR3: CASSSGTGTYNEQFF. In DNA form, the CDR3 reads TGTGCCAGCAGCTCTGGGACAGGGACCTACAATGAGCAGTTCTTC.

The chain links TRBV6-5 to TRBJ1-1; no reliable D call. Germline assignment: CDR1 MNHEY and CDR2 SVGAGI. The CDR3 spans 14 residues. The V gene lost 8 bases and the J gene lost 2 bases, with 15 bases spanning the gap. The CDR3 DNA reads as TGTGCCAGCTCCCTGCGAGCGCTCAACACTGAAGCTTTCTTT. Amino acids: CASSLRALNTEAFF.

The chain links TRBV2 to TRBJ2-1; 8 nucleotides agree with TRBD1. With V trimmed by 5 bases and J by 4 bases, 10 bases remained unmatched. This CDR3 is built from 16 residues. Germline-derived CDR1 and CDR2 are SNHLY and FYNNEI. The CDR3 sequence is CASSSSGGAGYNEQFF. CDR3 DNA: TGTGCCAGCAGTTCCTCAGGGGGCGCGGGATACAATGAGCAGTTCTTC.

The V gene is TRBV18, the J gene TRBJ1-1, with a weak D call TRBD1 (5 bases). There are 15 residues in the CDR3. The V and J ends lost 2 bases and 2 bases respectively, with 12 bases between them. Germline V gene data show CDR1 as KGHSH and CDR2 as LQKENI. The chain's CDR3 is CASSPGAGTNTEAFF. CDR3 bases: TGTGCCAGCTCACCAGGGGCAGGGACTAACACTGAAGCTTTCTTT.